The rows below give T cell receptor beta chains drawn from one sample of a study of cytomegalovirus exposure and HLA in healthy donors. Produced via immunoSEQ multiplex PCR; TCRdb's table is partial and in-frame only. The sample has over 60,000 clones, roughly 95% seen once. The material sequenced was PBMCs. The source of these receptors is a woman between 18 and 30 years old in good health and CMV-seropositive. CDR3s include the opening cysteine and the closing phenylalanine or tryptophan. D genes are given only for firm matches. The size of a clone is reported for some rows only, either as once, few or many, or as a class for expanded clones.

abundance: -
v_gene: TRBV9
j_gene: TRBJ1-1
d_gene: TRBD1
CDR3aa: CASSPRQGVNTEAFF
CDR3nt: TGTGCCAGCAGCCCTCGACAGGGGGTGAACACTGAAGCTTTCTTT

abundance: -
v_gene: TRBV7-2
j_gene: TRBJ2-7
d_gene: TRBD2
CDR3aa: CASSFRLAGAYEQYF
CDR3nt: TGTGCCAGCAGCTTCCGACTAGCGGGAGCCTACGAGCAGTACTTC

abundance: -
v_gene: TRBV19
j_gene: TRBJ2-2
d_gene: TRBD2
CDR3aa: CASSKTSGVNTGELFF
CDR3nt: TGTGCCAGTAGTAAAACTAGCGGGGTGAACACCGGGGAGCTGTTTTTT

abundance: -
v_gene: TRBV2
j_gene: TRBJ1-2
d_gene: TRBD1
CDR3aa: CASSQGAVNYGYTF
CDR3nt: TGTGCCAGCTCACAGGGGGCGGTTAACTATGGCTACACCTTC

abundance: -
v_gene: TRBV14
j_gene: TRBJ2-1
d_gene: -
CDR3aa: CASIDVSLGAISRHQGIGDEQFF
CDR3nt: TGTGCCAGCATCGATGTCTCCTTGGGTGCAATAAGTCGACACCAGGGGATAGGAGATGAGCAGTTCTTC

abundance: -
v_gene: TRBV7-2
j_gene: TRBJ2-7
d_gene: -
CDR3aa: CASSMLAGLRFYEQYF
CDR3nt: TGTGCCAGCAGCATGCTCGCCGGGTTGCGTTTCTACGAGCAGTACTTC

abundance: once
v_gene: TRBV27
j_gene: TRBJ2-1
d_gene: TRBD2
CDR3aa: CASSLLAGGNEQFF
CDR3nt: TGTGCCAGCAGTTTACTAGCGGGAGGCAATGAGCAGTTCTTC

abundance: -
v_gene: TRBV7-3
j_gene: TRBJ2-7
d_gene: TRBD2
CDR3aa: CASSSGTSGSYEQYF
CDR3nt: TGTGCCAGCAGCTCCGGGACTAGCGGGAGCTACGAGCAGTACTTC

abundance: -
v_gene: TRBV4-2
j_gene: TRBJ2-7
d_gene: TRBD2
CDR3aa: CASSQATSASYEQYF
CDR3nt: TGTGCCAGCAGCCAAGCAACTAGCGCAAGCTACGAGCAGTACTTC

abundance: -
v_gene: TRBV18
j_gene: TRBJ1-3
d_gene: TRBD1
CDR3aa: CASSPGQDANTIYF
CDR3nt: TGTGCCAGCTCGCCAGGACAGGACGCTAACACCATATATTTT

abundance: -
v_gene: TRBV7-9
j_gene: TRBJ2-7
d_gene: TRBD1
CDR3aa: CASSWTGEDYEQYF
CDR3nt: TGTGCCAGCTCCTGGACAGGGGAGGACTACGAGCAGTACTTC

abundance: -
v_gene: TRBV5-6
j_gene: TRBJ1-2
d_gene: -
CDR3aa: CASSLFFEDRTYGYTF
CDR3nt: TGTGCCAGCAGCTTATTTTTCGAGGACAGAACCTATGGCTACACCTTC

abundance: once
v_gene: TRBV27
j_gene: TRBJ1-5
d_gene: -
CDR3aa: CASSSPGQPQHF
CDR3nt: TGTGCCAGCAGCTCCCCGGGGCAGCCCCAGCATTTT

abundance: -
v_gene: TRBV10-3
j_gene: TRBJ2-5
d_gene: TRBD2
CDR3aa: CAIKASGSWGETQYF
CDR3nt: TGTGCCATCAAGGCTAGCGGGAGTTGGGGAGAGACCCAGTACTTC

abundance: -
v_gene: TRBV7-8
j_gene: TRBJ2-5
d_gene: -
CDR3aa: CASSFGVQETQYF
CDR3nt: TGTGCCAGCAGCTTCGGAGTACAAGAGACCCAGTACTTC

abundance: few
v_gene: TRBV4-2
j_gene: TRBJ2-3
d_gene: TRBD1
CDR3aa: CASSGPPGQGTDTQYF
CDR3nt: TGTGCCAGCAGCGGACCTCCGGGACAGGGCACAGATACGCAGTATTTT

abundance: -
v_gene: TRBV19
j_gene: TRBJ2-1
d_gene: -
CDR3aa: CASSMSGVLFRDEQFF
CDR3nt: TGTGCCAGTAGTATGTCCGGGGTTCTTTTTCGTGATGAGCAGTTCTTC

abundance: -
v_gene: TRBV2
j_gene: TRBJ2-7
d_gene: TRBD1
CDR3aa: CASSERFPGGTYEQYF
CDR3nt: TGTGCCAGCAGTGAAAGATTCCCAGGGGGAACCTACGAGCAGTACTTC

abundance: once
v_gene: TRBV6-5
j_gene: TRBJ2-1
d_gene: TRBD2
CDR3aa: CASSYSGREYNEQFF
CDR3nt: TGTGCCAGCAGTTACTCCGGGCGGGAGTATAATGAGCAGTTCTTC

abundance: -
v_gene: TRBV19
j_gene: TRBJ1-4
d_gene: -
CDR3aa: CASSIVSGANEKLFF
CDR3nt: TGTGCCAGTAGTATAGTCAGCGGTGCTAATGAAAAACTGTTTTTT

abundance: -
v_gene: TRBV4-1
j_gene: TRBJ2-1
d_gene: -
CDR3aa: CASSHGSSSYNEQFF
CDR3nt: TGCGCCAGCAGTCACGGTTCGTCATCCTACAATGAGCAGTTCTTC

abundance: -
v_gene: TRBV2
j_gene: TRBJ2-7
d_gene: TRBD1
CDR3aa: CASSYRTGYEQYF
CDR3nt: TGTGCCAGCAGTTACAGGACAGGGTACGAGCAGTACTTC

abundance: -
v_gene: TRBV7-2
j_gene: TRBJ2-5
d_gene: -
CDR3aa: CASSLLERTETQYF
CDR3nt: TGTGCCAGCAGCCTGCTAGAGCGGACTGAGACCCAGTACTTC

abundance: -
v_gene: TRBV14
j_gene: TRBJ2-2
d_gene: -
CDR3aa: CASSPLGSGGELFF
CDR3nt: TGTGCCAGCAGCCCCCTTGGGAGCGGCGGGGAGCTGTTTTTT

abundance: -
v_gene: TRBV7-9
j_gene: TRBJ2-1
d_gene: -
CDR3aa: CASSFLRALSSYNEQFF
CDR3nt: TGTGCCAGCAGCTTTCTGAGGGCGCTCAGCTCCTACAATGAGCAGTTCTTC

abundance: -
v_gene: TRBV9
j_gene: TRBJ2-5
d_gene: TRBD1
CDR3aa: CASSIGTGQETQYF
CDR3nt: TGTGCCAGCAGCATAGGGACAGGGCAGGAGACCCAGTACTTC

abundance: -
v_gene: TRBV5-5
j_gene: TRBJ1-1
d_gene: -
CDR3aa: CASRLASTGPGTEAFF
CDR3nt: TGTGCCAGCAGGCTAGCCTCAACAGGGCCAGGCACTGAAGCTTTCTTT

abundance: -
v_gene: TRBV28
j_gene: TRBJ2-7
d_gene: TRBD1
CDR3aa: CASSQGGTGGYEQYF
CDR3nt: TGTGCCAGCAGTCAAGGGGGGACAGGGGGCTACGAGCAGTACTTC

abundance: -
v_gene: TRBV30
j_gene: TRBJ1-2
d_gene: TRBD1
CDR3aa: CAWSGDRDGYTF
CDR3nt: TGTGCCTGGAGTGGCGACAGGGACGGCTACACCTTC

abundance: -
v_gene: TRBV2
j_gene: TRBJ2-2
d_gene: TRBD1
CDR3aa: CASSRTGKKSANTGELFF
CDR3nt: TGTGCCAGCAGCCGGACAGGCAAAAAAAGTGCGAACACCGGGGAGCTGTTTTTT